Listed below are T cell receptor beta chains from one sample, sequenced in a study of blood T cell repertoires in COVID-19. Produced via immunoSEQ multiplex PCR; TCRdb's table is partial and in-frame only. Of 90,000 to 100,000 clones listed, 70% to 90% were seen once; the top ten hold less than 3.5%. Input material: peripheral blood. The receptors stem from a man between 45 and 60 years old with COVID-19, enrolled during active disease. The CDR3 runs from the conserved cysteine through the conserved F or W. Each record gives: V gene, J gene, clone size, D gene, CDR3 protein, CDR3 DNA. A D gene is named only where the DNA matches it firmly. Rows may omit the clone size; those that give it use once, few, many or a size class.

TRBV7-2	TRBJ2-7	NA	NA	CASSEQANYEQYF	TGTGCCAGCAGCGAACAGGCCAACTACGAGCAGTACTTC
TRBV25-1	TRBJ1-1	NA	TRBD1	CASSESGTENTEAFF	TGTGCCAGCAGTGAGTCCGGGACAGAGAACACTGAAGCTTTCTTT
TRBV19	TRBJ1-5	NA	TRBD1	CASRPAGTGHSNQPQHF	TGTGCCAGTAGGCCTGCCGGGACAGGGCATAGCAATCAGCCCCAGCATTTT
TRBV10-3	TRBJ2-1	once	TRBD2	CATTSGGDNEQFF	TGTGCCACTACTAGCGGGGGAGACAATGAGCAGTTCTTC
TRBV7-8	TRBJ2-5	NA	NA	CASSLDTAGTQYF	TGTGCCAGCAGCTTAGACACAGCCGGGACCCAGTACTTC
TRBV10-3	TRBJ2-7	NA	NA	CGVGGSYEQYF	TGTGGCGTCGGGGGTTCCTACGAGCAGTACTTC
TRBV9	TRBJ1-1	NA	TRBD1	CASSVGQGQGSEAFF	TGTGCCAGCAGCGTAGGACAGGGTCAGGGCTCTGAAGCTTTCTTT
TRBV27	TRBJ2-3	NA	NA	CASSLLSGSRIPYF	TGTGCCAGCAGTTTATTGTCGGGGAGCAGGATCCCGTATTTT
TRBV11-2	TRBJ1-6	NA	TRBD1	CASSLVGTVYNSPLHF	TGTGCCAGCAGCTTAGTCGGGACAGTCTATAATTCACCCCTCCACTTT
TRBV5-4	TRBJ1-6	NA	NA	CASSLDRYNSPLHF	TGTGCCAGCAGCTTGGACAGGTATAATTCACCCCTCCACTTT
TRBV19	TRBJ2-5	NA	TRBD2	CASSPSSGGTETQYF	TGTGCCAGTAGTCCTTCTAGCGGGGGGACTGAGACCCAGTACTTC